Each of the 27 T cell receptor beta chains below was sequenced from the same sample in a study of blood T cell repertoires in COVID-19. Here immunoSEQ multiplex PCR was the method, and the copy in TCRdb shows in-frame clones only, minus some. The sample lists roughly 100,000 clones; 85% were seen once. Sequencing was performed on peripheral blood. The receptors stem from a man aged 50 to 60 with acute or convalescent COVID-19.

The chain links TRBV6-5 to TRBJ1-2; weak D call: TRBD1 (5 bases). Germline lookup yields CDR1 MNHEY and CDR2 SVGAGI. V lost 4 bases and J lost 6, with 15 bases in between. The CDR3 has 14 amino acids. DNA of the CDR3: TGTGCCAGCAGTTCAGGCGCCAGGGTCAATGGCTACACCTTC. Translation gives CASSSGARVNGYTF.

The chain employs TRBV6-5 and TRBJ2-7, with TRBD1 identical over 9 bases. The CDR3 totals 14 residues. CDR1 is MNHEY, CDR2 SVGAGI, per germline. V lost 4 bases and J lost 4; bases outside the gene matches: 5. CDR3 DNA: TGTGCCAGCAGTTCCCGACAGGGGGTGTACGAGCAGTACTTC. Residues: CASSSRQGVYEQYF.

The rearrangement uses TRBV12-5 and TRBJ2-1; the D gene is possibly TRBD2 (6 bases). The germline CDR1 and CDR2 sequences are LGHNT and FRNRAP. Trimming shortened V by 0 bases and J by 5 bases, and 17 bases separated the two germline ends. The CDR3 has 17 residues. CDR3 coding DNA: TGTGCTAGTGGTTTGGTACTGGGGGGTATCATTAACAATGAGCAGTTCTTC. This translates into CASGLVLGGIINNEQFF.

The genes are TRBV5-1 and TRBJ1-5; D remains ambiguous. There are 13 residues in the CDR3. Per the germline V gene, CDR1 is SGHRS and CDR2 is YFSETQ. V was shortened by 2 bases and J by 5 bases, with 8 bases between the two germline ends. The CDR3: CASSFAGDQPQHF. CDR3 bases: TGCGCCAGCAGCTTTGCAGGCGATCAGCCCCAGCATTTT.

This rearrangement joins TRBV27 to TRBJ2-7, with 10 bases that match TRBD1. Trimming took 6 bases from V and 5 from J; bases not matched to a gene: 10. Germline V gives CDR1 MNHEY, CDR2 SMNVEV (reference sequence). The CDR3 sequence is 15 residues long. The CDR3 DNA follows: TGTGCCAGCAGAACACTGACAGGGGGCGTCGACGAGCAGTACTTC. It translates to CASRTLTGGVDEQYF.

The chain recombines TRBV5-8 with TRBJ1-1, with 10 nucleotides matching TRBD1. The CDR3 totals 15 residues. Trimming at V came to 3 bases and at J to 3 bases, leaving 5 bases not matched to a gene. Germline values: CDR1 SGHTS, CDR2 YDEGEE. DNA for the CDR3: TGTGCCAGCAGCTCCTGGGACAGGGGTTACACTGAAGCTTTCTTT. Its translation: CASSSWDRGYTEAFF.

The V call is TRBV27, the J call TRBJ2-7; TRBD2 is a possible D gene (5 bases). Germline V lookup: CDR1 MNHEY, CDR2 SMNVEV (reference sequence). The CDR3 is 16 amino acids. The V and J ends lost 2 bases and 0 bases respectively, with 14 bases between them. CDR3 in DNA: TGTGCCAGCAGTTTACGGGCCGTGGGGAGCTCCTACGAGCAGTACTTC. It yields the protein CASSLRAVGSSYEQYF.

The chain is built from TRBV5-6 and TRBJ2-5; unclear D gene. Trimming stripped 0 bases from V and 2 bases from J, with 5 bases between. The CDR3 covers 13 residues. Per germline, CDR1 SGHDT and CDR2 YYEEEE. CDR3 residues: CASSLDLQETQYF. Written as DNA, the CDR3 is TGTGCCAGCAGCTTGGACTTACAAGAGACCCAGTACTTC.

The chain couples TRBV5-1 to TRBJ2-5; 8 nucleotides align to TRBD1. V dropped 0 bases and J dropped 5; count of bases not matched to a gene: 3. Germline V gene data show CDR1 as SGHRS and CDR2 as YFSETQ. This CDR3 spans 14 amino acids. The CDR3 DNA reads as TGCGCCAGCAGCTTGGGGACAGGGATGGAGACCCAGTACTTC. Protein product: CASSLGTGMETQYF.

This sequence joins TRBV7-6 and TRBJ2-7; TRBD1 agrees at 9 bases. Germline V lookup: CDR1 SGHVS, CDR2 FNYEAQ. V trimming: 4 bases; J trimming: 2 bases; junction bases outside the gene matches: 3. The CDR3 spans 14 residues. In DNA, the CDR3 is TGTGCCAGCAGCTCACAGGGGGCAGCCTACGAGCAGTACTTC. Protein: CASSSQGAAYEQYF.

The chain links TRBV14 to TRBJ2-2; 7 bases fit TRBD2. After removal of 0 bases from V and 3 bases from J, the junction contained 7 bases not matched to a gene. The CDR3 consists of 17 residues. The V gene's germline CDR1 is SGHDN and CDR2 FVKESK. The CDR3 DNA follows: TGTGCCAGCAGCCAAGATTGGGTCCTAGCGGACACCGGGGAGCTGTTTTTT. This codes for CASSQDWVLADTGELFF.

The chain uses TRBV5-8 and TRBJ1-1; D may be TRBD1 (5 bases). This CDR3 contains 13 residues. Trimming removed 4 bases at V and 9 bases at J, with 16 bases between. Germline V gives CDR1 SGHTS, CDR2 YDEGEE. The CDR3 here is CASSRDSVRQAFF. DNA of the CDR3: TGTGCCAGCAGCCGGGACTCAGTCCGCCAAGCTTTCTTT. Complete variable domain (other parts from reference TRBV5-8 and TRBJ1-1): EAGVTQSPTHLIKTRGQQATLRCSPISGHTSVYWYQQALGLGLQFLLWYDEGEERNRGNFPPRFSGRQFPNYSSELNVNALELEDSALYLCASSRDSVRQAFFGQGTRLTVV.

The CDR3 region is CASSAHRVRATDTQYF. For the CDR3, the DNA is TGTGCCAGCAGTGCCCACAGGGTAAGGGCGACAGATACGCAGTATTTT. The V and J genes are TRBV6-1 and TRBJ2-3; D is possibly TRBD1 (6 bases). Trimming left V 4 bases short and J 3 bases short, with 17 bases between. This CDR3 region has 16 residues. Per the germline V gene, CDR1 is MNHNS and CDR2 is SASEGT.

The rearrangement links TRBV30 to TRBJ2-6, with D uncertain. The CDR3 has 13 residues. V was trimmed by 0 bases and J by 13 bases, leaving 13 bases between them. CDR1 and CDR2 (germline): GTSNPN, SVGIG (reference sequence). The CDR3 spells CAWSVLPAGVLTF. In nucleotides, the CDR3 is TGTGCCTGGAGTGTACTGCCGGCCGGGGTCCTGACTTTC.

The chain employs TRBV19 and TRBJ1-2; 10 bases match TRBD1. The CDR3 runs 14 residues. Germline V CDR1 and CDR2: LNHDA, SQIVND (reference sequence). The ends lost 1 base at V and 8 bases at J; junction bases unmatched: 4. CDR3 amino acids: CASSIGGTGEGYTF. In DNA, the CDR3 is TGTGCCAGTAGTATAGGAGGGACAGGGGAAGGCTACACCTTC.

The rearrangement joins TRBV9 to TRBJ2-7; 8 bases line up with TRBD2. V lost 4 bases, J lost 4 bases, and 4 bases stayed unmatched. The germline gives CDR1 SGDLS, CDR2 YYNGEE. This CDR3 is built from 13 residues. CDR3 sequence reads: CASSPGLGYEQYF. Written as DNA, the CDR3 is TGTGCCAGCAGCCCGGGACTAGGTTACGAGCAGTACTTC.

The chain has TRBV3-1 (or the pseudogene TRBV3-2) and TRBJ2-3, with D unclear. CDR1 and CDR2 (germline): LGHDT, YNNKEL (reference sequence). Trimming pared 1 base from V and 2 bases from J, leaving 13 bases between. This CDR3 comprises 16 residues. The CDR3 reads CASSQGRRGNTDTQYF. Here the CDR3 DNA reads TGTGCCAGCAGCCAAGGAAGGCGCGGCAACACAGATACGCAGTATTTT.

V gene TRBV5-1 combines with J gene TRBJ2-2, with a weak D call TRBD1 (6 bases). There are 15 residues in the CDR3. Germline CDR1 and CDR2: SGHRS and YFSETQ. V was trimmed by 1 base and J by 2 bases, leaving 9 bases between them. The CDR3 is CASSLRQANTGELFF. CDR3 bases: TGCGCCAGCAGCTTGCGACAGGCTAACACCGGGGAGCTGTTTTTT.

The sample holds a few counts of this clone. This chain joins TRBV2 and TRBJ1-5; D gene ambiguous. CDR1 is SNHLY, CDR2 FYNNEI, per germline. V was cut by 7 bases and J by 1 base, with 11 bases left in between. The length of the CDR3 is 14 residues. CDR3 sequence: CASTEGWSNQPQHF. The CDR3 region has the DNA TGTGCCAGCACCGAGGGCTGGAGCAATCAGCCCCAGCATTTT.

The chain couples TRBV4-2 to TRBJ1-2; possible D gene TRBD1, 6 bases. The CDR3 consists of 13 residues. CDR1 is LGHNA and CDR2 is YNFKEQ in the germline V gene. The V gene lost 0 bases and the J gene lost 8 bases, with 10 bases spanning the gap. Here the CDR3 DNA reads TGTGCCAGCAGCCAAGAAACAGGGAAGGGCTACACCTTC. Translation: CASSQETGKGYTF.

The chain combines TRBV27 with TRBJ2-3; 15 bases are shared with TRBD2. Germline V lookup: CDR1 MNHEY, CDR2 SMNVEV (reference sequence). The V gene end was trimmed by 8 bases and the J gene end by 0 bases; junction bases not matched to a gene: 6. The CDR3 contains 17 residues. CDR3 protein: CASPGLAGGKSTDTQYF. In DNA, the CDR3 is TGTGCCAGCCCGGGACTAGCGGGAGGTAAGAGCACAGATACGCAGTATTTT.

The chain couples TRBV9 to TRBJ2-5, with D unresolved. The CDR3 sequence is 12 residues long. The germline gives CDR1 SGDLS, CDR2 YYNGEE. Trimming shortened V by 8 bases and J by 5 bases, and 13 bases separated the two germline ends. The CDR3 loop reads CASALPRETQYF. The CDR3 nucleotides read TGTGCCAGTGCCTTACCCCGGGAGACCCAGTACTTC.

The chain employs TRBV5-1 and TRBJ2-7, with TRBD1 as a possible D gene (6 bases). This CDR3 has 12 residues. Trimming pared 5 bases from V and 5 bases from J, leaving 11 bases between. Germline CDR1 is SGHRS and CDR2 is YFSETQ. The DNA for the CDR3 is TGCGCCAGCAGACTCCGGGACAACGAGCAGTACTTC. As protein: CASRLRDNEQYF.

This clone was found a few times. This chain uses TRBV5-1 with TRBJ2-7; D is unresolved. The length of the CDR3 is 13 residues. The germline gives CDR1 SGHRS, CDR2 YFSETQ. The ends were cut back, 5 bases at V and 1 base at J, with 10 bases in the middle. CDR3 DNA sequence: TGCGCCAGCAGTTCCGGGTTTTCCTACGAGCAGTACTTC. Protein sequence: CASSSGFSYEQYF.

The chain carries TRBV7-6 and TRBJ2-7; 8 positions match TRBD1. The CDR3 runs 15 residues. CDR1 and CDR2 from the germline V gene are SGHVS and FNYEAQ. V lost 5 bases, J lost 2 bases, and 8 bases stayed unmatched. The CDR3 bases are TGTGCCAGCAGCCCCGGACAGGGAAAGGCCTACGAGCAGTACTTC. Its translation is CASSPGQGKAYEQYF.

The chain links TRBV19 to TRBJ1-2; no definite D call. The CDR3 is 14 residues long. The germline V gene has CDR1 LNHDA and CDR2 SQIVND (reference sequence). The V gene lost 5 bases and the J gene lost 2 bases, with 12 bases spanning the gap. The DNA of the CDR3 is TGTGCCAGTAGTGAATCACGACTCAACTATGGCTACACCTTC. It codes for CASSESRLNYGYTF.

This rearrangement joins TRBV5-4 to TRBJ2-5; D possibly corresponds to TRBD2 (7 bases). V was pared by 3 bases and J by 5 bases, with 23 bases between. Germline loops: CDR1 SGHNT, CDR2 YYREEE (reference sequence). The CDR3 runs 17 residues. The CDR3 DNA reads as TGTGCCAGCAGCTGGGGAGGTATTAGGGGGGGTGGTGAGACCCAGTACTTC. It codes for CASSWGGIRGGGETQYF. Full variable domain (outside the CDR3, taken from reference TRBV5-4 and TRBJ2-5): ETGVTQSPTHLIKTRGQQVTLRCSSQSGHNTVSWYQQALGQGPQFIFQYYREEENGRGNFPPRFSGLQFPNYSSELNVNALELDDSALYLCASSWGGIRGGGETQYFGPGTRLLVL.